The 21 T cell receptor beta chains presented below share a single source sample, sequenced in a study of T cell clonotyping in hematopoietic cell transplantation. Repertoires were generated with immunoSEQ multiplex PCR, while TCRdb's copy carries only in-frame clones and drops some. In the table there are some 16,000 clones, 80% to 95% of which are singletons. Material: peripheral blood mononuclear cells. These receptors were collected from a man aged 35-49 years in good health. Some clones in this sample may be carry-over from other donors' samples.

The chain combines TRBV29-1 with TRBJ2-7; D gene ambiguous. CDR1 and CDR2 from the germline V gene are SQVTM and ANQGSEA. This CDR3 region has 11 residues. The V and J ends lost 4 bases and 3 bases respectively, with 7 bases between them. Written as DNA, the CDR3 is TGCAGCGTTGGAGATTACTACGAGCAGTACTTC. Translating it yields CSVGDYYEQYF.

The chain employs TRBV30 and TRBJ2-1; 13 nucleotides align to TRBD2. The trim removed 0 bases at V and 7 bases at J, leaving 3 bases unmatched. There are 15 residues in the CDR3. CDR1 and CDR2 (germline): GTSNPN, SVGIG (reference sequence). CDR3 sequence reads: CAWSVLAGGINEQFF. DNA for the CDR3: TGTGCCTGGAGTGTACTAGCGGGAGGGATAAATGAGCAGTTCTTC. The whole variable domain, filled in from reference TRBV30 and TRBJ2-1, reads SQTIHQWPATLVQPVGSPLSLECTVEGTSNPNLYWYRQAAGRGLQLLFYSVGIGQISSEVPQNLSASRPQDRQFILSSKKLLLSDSGFYLCAWSVLAGGINEQFFGPGTRLTVL.

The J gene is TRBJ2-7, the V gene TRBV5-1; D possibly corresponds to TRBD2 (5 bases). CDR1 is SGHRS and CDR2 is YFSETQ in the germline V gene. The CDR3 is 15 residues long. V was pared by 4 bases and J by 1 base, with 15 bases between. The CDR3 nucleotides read TGCGCCAGCAGCCACGGTAGAGGGATTTCCTACGAGCAGTACTTC. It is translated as CASSHGRGISYEQYF.

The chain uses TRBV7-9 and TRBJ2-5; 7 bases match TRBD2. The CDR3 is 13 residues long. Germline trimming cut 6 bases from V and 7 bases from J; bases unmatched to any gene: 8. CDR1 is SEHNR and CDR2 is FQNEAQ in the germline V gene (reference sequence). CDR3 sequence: CASSPRGDGTQYF. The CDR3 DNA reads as TGTGCCAGCAGTCCTCGGGGGGATGGGACCCAGTACTTC.

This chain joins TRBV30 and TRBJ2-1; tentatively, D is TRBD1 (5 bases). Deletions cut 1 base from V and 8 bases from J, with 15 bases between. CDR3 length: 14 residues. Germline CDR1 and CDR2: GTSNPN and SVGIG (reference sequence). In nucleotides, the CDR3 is TGTGCCTGGAGTGGAGGAACAGGTTTCGATGAGCAGTTCTTC. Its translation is CAWSGGTGFDEQFF.

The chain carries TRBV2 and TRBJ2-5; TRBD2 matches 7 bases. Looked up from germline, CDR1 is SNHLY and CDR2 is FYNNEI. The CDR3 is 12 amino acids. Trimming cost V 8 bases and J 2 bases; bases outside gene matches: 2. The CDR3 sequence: CASGRVQETQYF. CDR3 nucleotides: TGTGCCAGCGGGAGGGTTCAAGAGACCCAGTACTTC.

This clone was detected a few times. CDR3 nucleotides: TGTGCCAGCAGCCTACAGGTCAATGAGCAGTTCTTC. This translates into CASSLQVNEQFF. The V gene is TRBV11-1, the J gene TRBJ2-1; the D gene is possibly TRBD1 (5 bases). CDR1 is SGHAT and CDR2 is FQDESV in the germline V gene (reference sequence). V was cut by 5 bases and J by 6 bases, with 8 bases left in between. The CDR3 extends over 12 amino acids.

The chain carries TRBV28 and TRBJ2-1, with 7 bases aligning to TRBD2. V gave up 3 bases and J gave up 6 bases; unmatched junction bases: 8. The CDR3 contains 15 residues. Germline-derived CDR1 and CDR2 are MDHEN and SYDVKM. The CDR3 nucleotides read TGTGCCAGCAGTTTGGCGGGAGTGGGTCCCAATGAGCAGTTCTTC. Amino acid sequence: CASSLAGVGPNEQFF.

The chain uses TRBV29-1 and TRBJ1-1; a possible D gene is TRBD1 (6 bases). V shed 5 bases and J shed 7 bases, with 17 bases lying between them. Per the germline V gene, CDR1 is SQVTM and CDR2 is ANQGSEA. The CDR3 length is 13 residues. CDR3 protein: CSVQTRGTGEAFF. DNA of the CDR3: TGCAGCGTTCAGACCAGGGGCACAGGTGAAGCTTTCTTT.

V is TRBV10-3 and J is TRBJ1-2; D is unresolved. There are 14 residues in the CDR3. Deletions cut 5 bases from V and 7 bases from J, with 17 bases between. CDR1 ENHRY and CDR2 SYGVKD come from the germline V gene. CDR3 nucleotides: TGTGCCATCAGTACCGGGAAGGTCCTTTTTGGCTACACCTTC. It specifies CAISTGKVLFGYTF.

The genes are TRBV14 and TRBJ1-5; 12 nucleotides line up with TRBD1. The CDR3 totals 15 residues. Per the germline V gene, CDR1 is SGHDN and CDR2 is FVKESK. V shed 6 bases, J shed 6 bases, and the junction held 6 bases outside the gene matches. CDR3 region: CASRGQGAIGQPQHF. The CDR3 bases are TGTGCCAGCAGGGGACAGGGGGCGATAGGTCAGCCCCAGCATTTT.

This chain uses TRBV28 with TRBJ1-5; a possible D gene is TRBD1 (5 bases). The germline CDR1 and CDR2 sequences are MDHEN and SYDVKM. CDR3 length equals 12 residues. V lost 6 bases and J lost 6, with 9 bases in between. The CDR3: CASRPGTQPQHF. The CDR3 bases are TGTGCCAGCAGACCCGGGACTCAGCCCCAGCATTTT. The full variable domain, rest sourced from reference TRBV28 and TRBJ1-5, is DVKVTQSSRYLVKRTGEKVFLECVQDMDHENMFWYRQDPGLGLRLIYFSYDVKMKEKGDIPEGYSVSREKKERFSLILESASTNQTSMYLCASRPGTQPQHFGDGTRLSIL.

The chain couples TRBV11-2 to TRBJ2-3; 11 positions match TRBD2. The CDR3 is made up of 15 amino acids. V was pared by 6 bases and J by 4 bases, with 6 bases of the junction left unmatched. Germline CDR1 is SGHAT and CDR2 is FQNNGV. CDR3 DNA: TGTGCCAGCAGTTCCCTAGCGGGGGGCGCAGATACGCAGTATTTT. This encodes CASSSLAGGADTQYF.

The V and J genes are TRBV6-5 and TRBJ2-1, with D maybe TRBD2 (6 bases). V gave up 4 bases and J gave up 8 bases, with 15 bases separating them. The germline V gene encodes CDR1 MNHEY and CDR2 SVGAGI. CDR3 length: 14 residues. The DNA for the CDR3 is TGTGCCAGCAGTTCCACGGCTAGCGTCGATGAGCAGTTCTTC. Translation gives CASSSTASVDEQFF.

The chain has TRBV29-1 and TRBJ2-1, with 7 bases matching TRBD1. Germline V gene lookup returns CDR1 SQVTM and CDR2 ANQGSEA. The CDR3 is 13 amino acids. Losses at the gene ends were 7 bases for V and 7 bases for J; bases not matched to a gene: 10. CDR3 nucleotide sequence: TGCAGCGCCGCCGACAGGGACAGAAATGAGCAGTTCTTC. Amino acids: CSAADRDRNEQFF.

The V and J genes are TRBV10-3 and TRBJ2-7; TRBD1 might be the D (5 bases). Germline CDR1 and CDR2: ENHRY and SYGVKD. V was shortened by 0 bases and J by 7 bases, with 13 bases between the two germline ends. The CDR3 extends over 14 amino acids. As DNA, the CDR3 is TGTGCCATCAGTGAGTCGAGCCAGGGATGGGAGCAGTACTTC. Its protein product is CAISESSQGWEQYF.

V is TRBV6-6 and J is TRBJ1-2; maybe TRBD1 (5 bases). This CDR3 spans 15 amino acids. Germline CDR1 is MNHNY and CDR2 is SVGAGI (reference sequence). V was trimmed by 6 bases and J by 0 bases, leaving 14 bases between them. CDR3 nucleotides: TGTGCCAGCAGCCTAGGACACCCTACTAACTATGGCTACACCTTC. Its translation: CASSLGHPTNYGYTF.

CDR3 bases: TGTGCCAGCAGCGAAGGCGAGACTGGAAACACCATATATTTT. Residues: CASSEGETGNTIYF. The chain recombines TRBV11-3 with TRBJ1-3; no clear D. Germline loops: CDR1 SGHNT, CDR2 YENEEA. Trimming shortened V by 5 bases and J by 2 bases, and 10 bases separated the two germline ends. This CDR3 has 14 amino acids.

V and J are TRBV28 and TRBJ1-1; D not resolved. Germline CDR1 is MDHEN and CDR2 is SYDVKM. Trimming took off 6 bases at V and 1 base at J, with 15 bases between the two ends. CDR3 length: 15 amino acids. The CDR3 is CASRPISTENTEAFF. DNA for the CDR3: TGTGCCAGCAGACCTATATCCACGGAGAACACTGAAGCTTTCTTT.

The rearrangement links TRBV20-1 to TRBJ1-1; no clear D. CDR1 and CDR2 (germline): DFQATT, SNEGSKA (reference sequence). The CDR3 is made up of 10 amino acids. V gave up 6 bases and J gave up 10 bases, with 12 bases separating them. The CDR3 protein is CSAPLLVAFF. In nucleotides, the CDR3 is TGCAGTGCCCCCCTCTTGGTAGCTTTCTTT.

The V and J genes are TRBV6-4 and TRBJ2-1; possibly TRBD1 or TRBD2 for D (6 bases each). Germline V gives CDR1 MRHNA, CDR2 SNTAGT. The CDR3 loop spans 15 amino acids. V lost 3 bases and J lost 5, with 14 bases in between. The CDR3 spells CASSEAGGDNNEQFF. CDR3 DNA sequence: TGTGCCAGCAGTGAGGCCGGGGGCGATAACAATGAGCAGTTCTTC.